Given below is one TCR beta chain in context. A much larger clonotype is one base distant, so this may be a read error. Because the CDR3's place on the DNA is in doubt, the DNA is left out and the CDR3 is given as listed by TCRdb. This sample also contains other DNA sequences that code for the same CDR3. The CDR3 is 15 residues long, ends included. Per germline, CDR1 SGHNT and CDR2 YYREEE (reference sequence). At deep level, the assay was performed. Produced via immunoSEQ multiplex PCR; TCRdb's table is partial and in-frame only. The table has 520,000 or so clones, 79% seen once; the top ten hold 10% to 15%. This sample stems from a study of shared clonotypes between healthy human individuals.

This receptor was taken from a woman in her 40s in good health. Some clones in this sample may be carry-over from other donors' samples. J is TRBJ2-5 and V is TRBV5-4; the tabulated D call, TRBD2, remains unverified against the DNA. Material for sequencing was PBMCs. The CDR3 reads CASSSSASGRETQYF.